The subject of this entry is one TCR beta chain. What it binds is unknown. This sample is part of a study of siplizumab effects on memory and regulatory T cells. Turning to the study itself: Mixed lymphocyte reactions were matched in twos, containing siplizumab at around 1 ug/mL or lacking drug. Study-wide points: Unstimulated subsets accounted for the mapping of only a minor share of the clones that were alloreactive. Proliferating Tregs in siplizumab cultures were never verified as suppressive.

V lost 5 bases, J lost 3 bases, and 3 bases stayed unmatched. The CDR3 spans 15 residues. Germline CDR1 and CDR2: SNHLY and FYNNEI. The protocol was immunoSEQ multiplex PCR, while the TCRdb copy is restricted to in-frame clones and leaves out a portion. The repertoire holds about 14,000 clones, with 45% to 50% as singletons. The mixed lymphocyte reaction cells were cocultured at 37°C for about six days. This clonotype originated in a human donor in good health; the cells came from an allogeneic mixed lymphocyte reaction. This chain uses TRBV2 with TRBJ2-1; 11 bases match TRBD2. The sample comprised CFSE-low (dividing) CD4+ T cells sorted from an allogeneic mixed lymphocyte reaction. This chain's CDR3 is CASSLLAGDYNEQFF. The CDR3 DNA reads TGTGCCAGCAGTTTACTAGCGGGGGACTACAATGAGCAGTTCTTC.